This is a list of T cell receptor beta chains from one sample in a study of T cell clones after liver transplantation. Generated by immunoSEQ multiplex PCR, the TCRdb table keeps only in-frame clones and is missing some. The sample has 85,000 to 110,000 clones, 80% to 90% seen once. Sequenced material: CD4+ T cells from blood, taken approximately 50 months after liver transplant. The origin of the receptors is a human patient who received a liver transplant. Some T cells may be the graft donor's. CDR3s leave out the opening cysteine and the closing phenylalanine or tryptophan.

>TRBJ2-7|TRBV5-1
ASSGTLIHEQY
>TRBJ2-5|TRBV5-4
ASSLRTGLQETQY
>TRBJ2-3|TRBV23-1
ASTPDRHHRDTQY
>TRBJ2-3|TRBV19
ASSIGLAGTKTSRADTQY
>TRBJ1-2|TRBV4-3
ASSQLQGRGYT
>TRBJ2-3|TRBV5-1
ASSISGAFTDTQY
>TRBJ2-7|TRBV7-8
ASSLGTSGQLTYEQY
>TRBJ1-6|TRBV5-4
ASSLVVQNSPLH
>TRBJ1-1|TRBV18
ASSPVGVVNTEAF
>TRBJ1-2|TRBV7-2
ASSSTAQLGYT
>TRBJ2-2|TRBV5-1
ASSLVRSNTGELF
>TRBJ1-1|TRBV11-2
ASAKAAGGATEAF
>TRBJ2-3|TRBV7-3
ASKPGTGLADTQY
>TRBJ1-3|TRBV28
ASSFAGSGNTIY
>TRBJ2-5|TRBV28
ASSLAGLAGGRWETQY
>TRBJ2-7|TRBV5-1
ASRESRAGSYEQY
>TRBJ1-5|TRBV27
ASSGDGTRHQPQH
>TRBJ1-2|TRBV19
ASSIARDYGYT
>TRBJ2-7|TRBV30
AWSGDRGYEQY
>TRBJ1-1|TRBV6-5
ASSYQSYTEAF
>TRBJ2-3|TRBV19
ASSIPGQGHTQY
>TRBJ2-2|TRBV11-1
ASSLQGGTGELF
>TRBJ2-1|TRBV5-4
ASSLEGSSYNEQF
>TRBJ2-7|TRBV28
ASRPPGQGVEQY
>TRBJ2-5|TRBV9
ASSPLAGPQETQY
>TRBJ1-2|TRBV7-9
ASSPGQMNGYT
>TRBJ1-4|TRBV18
ASSPRTGGNEKLF